This T cell receptor (beta chain) was identified during a study of shared clonotypes between healthy human individuals (dated by TCRdb to 2019 to 2021). Concerning the study at large: Three men and two women, aged 18 to 49 years, made up the cohort. For each donor, CD4 naive and CD4 memory were each run on three plates, CD8 naive on two plates, and CD8 memory on one plate. The study deeply sequenced blood TCR repertoires of five healthy adults to estimate repertoire size and the extent of clonotype sharing between individuals. To increase sequencing depth and limit assay-specific biases, different laboratories used diverse techniques to prepare libraries and sequence TCR repertoires. Per donor, leukapheresis produced somewhere between about 0.9 and 10 billion PBMCs.

Comment on this clone: The specificity of this receptor is unknown. No much larger clone is present one base from it, and per-base qualities are unavailable.

CD8 naive samples were CD45RO-negative cells positively selected for CCR7, giving a CD45RA+CCR7+ population that excluded TemRA cells. The donors were healthy, HIV-negative adults who had no recently reported acute infections or vaccinations. Only Caucasian adults living in Nashville, Tennessee, USA were represented among the donors. After blood collection by leukapheresis, PBMCs were isolated using Ficoll-Histopaque density gradient centrifugation and then cryopreserved in the vapor phase of liquid nitrogen. Analytical flow cytometry was used to check the purity and quantity of each magnetically sorted T cell population. Each sorted fraction had its genomic DNA isolated and then quantified by UV absorbance on a Nanodrop 2000c. What the authors observed across the whole study: Rarefaction of sorted-subset datasets indicated incomplete sequencing despite the large sequencing depth. When a handful of donors were compared, the shared fraction of clonotypes was about 5.5% for naive CD4, more than 3% for naive CD8, more than 2% for memory CD4, and 0.35% to 0.4% for memory CD8. Sampling was restricted to blood, and TCR repertoires in tissue are likely to differ from TCR repertoires in blood. Larger estimated clonotype richness was generally found for naive subsets than for memory subsets. Compared with non-shared clonotypes, clonotypes shared by all four sorted-subset donors had higher generation probabilities. Pairwise subsampling led to the expectation that sequencing depth would affect the degree of clonotype sharing among donors. Because the study included a small number of donors, the genetic and exposure-history diversity represented was limited.

Using the deep immunoSEQ assay, TCR CDR3 regions were amplified from genomic DNA by multiplex PCR. For each cell subset, the extracted genomic DNA was distributed evenly across all wells of several immunoSEQ 96-well plates, and each plate served as one replicate. For sorted subsets, each replicate PCR was loaded with 200 ng genomic DNA, equivalent to approximately 33,000 T cell genomes. The purified libraries were quantified using a Qubit 3.0 fluorometer, sized with a Bioanalyzer 2100, and then quantified again using the KAPA Library Quantification kit. Each immunoSEQ 96-well plate was sequenced on its own single-read 150-cycle Illumina NextSeq 550 flow cell. The study's own analysis went as follows. Because only junctional sequences without quality scores were contained in the immunoSEQ output, filtering matching that applied to full-length reads could not be performed. To assign V/J genes and CDR3, sequences were annotated against IMGT germline references using PyIR, a Python wrapper for IgBLAST v1.9. Any read was removed if the V/J assignment was weak (E-value above 1e-6), the CDR3 was missing, or the read contained stop codons, out-of-frame junctions, or ambiguous translated residues. V3J clonotypes were defined as sequences sharing the same inferred V gene, J gene, and CDR3 amino acid sequence. Percentage overlap between repertoires was calculated by dividing the number of shared unique clonotypes by the size of the smaller repertoire. RTK rarefaction, the Chao1 estimator, and Recon v2.1 estimates of unobserved clonotypes were used to assess repertoire richness. Generation probabilities for all TCRbeta clonotypes obtained by the gDNA method from four donors were computed using OLGA. The immuneACCESS repertoire file appears here via TCRdb, limited to in-frame rearrangements. These files lack a portion of the clones; in checked studies, under half of the deficit traces to unresolved V genes, and the cause of the others is not known. The V and J calls and clone size were taken over from that table, and D and trimming were inferred from the DNA. For this sample the table gives roughly 570,000 clones, of which 95% to 98% were detected only once. The ten largest make up approximately 0.3% of the sample.

The specimen sequenced was naive CD8+ T cells sorted from blood. This specimen's cell subset or site label, interpreted: CD45RA+CCR7+. The origin of this receptor is a man aged 25-45 years in good health.

The sequenced DNA: TGTGCCAGCAGCCAACTAGGGCCCACAGATACGCAGTATTTT. Protein translation: CASSQLGPTDTQYF. The receptor chain draws on TRBV7-6 and TRBJ2-3, and possibly TRBD2, on 5 matching bases. Trimming costs V 5 bases and J 2 bases, and their ends lie 11 bases apart. The CDR3 runs 14 amino acids, cysteine and phenylalanine included. Left in the record is the CDR3 DNA by itself, 42 bases read in frame from the first base. The germline V gene provides CDR1 SGHVS and CDR2 FNYEAQ. When the CDR3 is completed using the reference TRBV7-6 and TRBJ2-3 genes on either side, the full variable domain is GAGVSQSPRYKVTKRGQDVALRCDPISGHVSLYWYRQALGQGPEFLTYFNYEAQQDKSGLPNDRFSAERPEGSISTLTIQRTEQRDSAMYRCASSQLGPTDTQYFGPGTRLTVL.